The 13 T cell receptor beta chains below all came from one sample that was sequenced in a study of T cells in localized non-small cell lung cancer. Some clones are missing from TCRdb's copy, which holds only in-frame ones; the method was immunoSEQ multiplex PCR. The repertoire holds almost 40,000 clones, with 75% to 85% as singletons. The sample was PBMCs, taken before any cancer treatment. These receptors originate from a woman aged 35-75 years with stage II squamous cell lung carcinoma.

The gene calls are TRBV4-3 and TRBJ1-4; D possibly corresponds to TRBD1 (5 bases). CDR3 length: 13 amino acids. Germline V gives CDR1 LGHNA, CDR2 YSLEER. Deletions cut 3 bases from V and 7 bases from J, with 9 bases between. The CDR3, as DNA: TGCGCCAGCAGCCAGGACAACGGTGAAAAACTGTTTTTT. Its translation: CASSQDNGEKLFF.

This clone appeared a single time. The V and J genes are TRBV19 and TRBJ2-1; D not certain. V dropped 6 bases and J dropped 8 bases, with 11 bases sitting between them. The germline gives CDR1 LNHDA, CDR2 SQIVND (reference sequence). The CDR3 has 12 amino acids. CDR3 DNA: TGTGCCAGTAGAGGCGAGGTGCATGAGCAGTTCTTC. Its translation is CASRGEVHEQFF.

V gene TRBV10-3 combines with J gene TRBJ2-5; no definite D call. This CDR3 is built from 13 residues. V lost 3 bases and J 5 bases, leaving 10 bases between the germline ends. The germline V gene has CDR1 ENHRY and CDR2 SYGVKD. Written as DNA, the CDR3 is TGTGCCATCAGTGAATTTGAGAGGGAGACCCAGTACTTC. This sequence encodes CAISEFERETQYF.

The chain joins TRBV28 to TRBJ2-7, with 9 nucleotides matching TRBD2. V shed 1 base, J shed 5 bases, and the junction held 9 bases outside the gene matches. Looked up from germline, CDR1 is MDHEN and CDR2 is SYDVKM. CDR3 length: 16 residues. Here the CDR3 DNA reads TGTGCCAGCAGTTTATCCCTCGGACTAGCGAGGCACGAGCAGTACGTC. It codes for CASSLSLGLARHEQYV.

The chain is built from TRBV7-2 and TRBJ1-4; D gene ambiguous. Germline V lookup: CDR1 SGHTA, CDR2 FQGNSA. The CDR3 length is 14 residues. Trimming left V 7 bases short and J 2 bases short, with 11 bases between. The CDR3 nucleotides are TGTGCCAGCAAGATTACCCAGACTAATGAAAAACTGTTTTTT. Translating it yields CASKITQTNEKLFF.

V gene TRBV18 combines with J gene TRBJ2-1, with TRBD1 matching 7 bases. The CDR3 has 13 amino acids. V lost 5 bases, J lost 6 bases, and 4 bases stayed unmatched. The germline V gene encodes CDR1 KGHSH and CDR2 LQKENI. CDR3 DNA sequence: TGTGCCAGCTCAACGGGACAGAGCAATGAGCAGTTCTTC. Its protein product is CASSTGQSNEQFF.

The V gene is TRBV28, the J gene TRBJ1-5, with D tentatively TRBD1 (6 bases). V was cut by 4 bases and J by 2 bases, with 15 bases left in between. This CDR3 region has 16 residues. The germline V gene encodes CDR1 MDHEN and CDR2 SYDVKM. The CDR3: CASSSRGKVGNQPQHF. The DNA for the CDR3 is TGTGCCAGCAGTTCGAGGGGGAAGGTAGGCAATCAGCCCCAGCATTTT.

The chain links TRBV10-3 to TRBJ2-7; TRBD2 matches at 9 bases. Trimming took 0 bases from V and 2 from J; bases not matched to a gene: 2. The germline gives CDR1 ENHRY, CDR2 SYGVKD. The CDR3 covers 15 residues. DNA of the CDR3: TGTGCCATCAGTGAGTCTGCTAGCGGGACCTACGAGCAGTACTTC. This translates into CAISESASGTYEQYF.

CDR3: CASSPGQGDNYGYTF. In DNA form, the CDR3 reads TGTGCCAGCTCACCGGGGCAGGGGGATAACTATGGCTACACCTTC. This chain uses TRBV18 with TRBJ1-2; 7 nucleotides agree with TRBD1. Germline V CDR1 and CDR2: KGHSH, LQKENI. J gave up 1 base and V 3 bases, and 5 bases lay outside the gene matches. CDR3 size: 15 residues.

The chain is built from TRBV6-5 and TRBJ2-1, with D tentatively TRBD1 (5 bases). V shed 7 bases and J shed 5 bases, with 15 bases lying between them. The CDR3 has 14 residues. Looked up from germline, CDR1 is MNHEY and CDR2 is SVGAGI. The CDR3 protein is CASMVDTLNNEQFF. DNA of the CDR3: TGTGCCAGCATGGTGGACACCCTAAACAATGAGCAGTTCTTC.

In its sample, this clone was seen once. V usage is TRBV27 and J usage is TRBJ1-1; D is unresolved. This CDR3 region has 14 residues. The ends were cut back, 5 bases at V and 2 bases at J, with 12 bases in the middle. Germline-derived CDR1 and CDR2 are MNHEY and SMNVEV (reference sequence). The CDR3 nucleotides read TGTGCCAGCAGTAATTTGATCATTAACACTGAAGCTTTCTTT. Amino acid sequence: CASSNLIINTEAFF.

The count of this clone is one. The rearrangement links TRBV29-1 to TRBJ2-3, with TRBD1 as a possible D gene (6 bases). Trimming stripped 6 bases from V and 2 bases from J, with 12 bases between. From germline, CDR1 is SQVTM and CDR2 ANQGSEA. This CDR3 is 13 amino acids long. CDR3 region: CSVGTGSTDTQYF. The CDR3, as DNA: TGCAGCGTGGGCACAGGGTCCACAGATACGCAGTATTTT.

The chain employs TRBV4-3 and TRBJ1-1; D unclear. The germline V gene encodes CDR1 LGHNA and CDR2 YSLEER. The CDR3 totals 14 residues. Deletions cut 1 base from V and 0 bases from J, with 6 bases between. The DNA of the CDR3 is TGCGCCAGCAGCCAAGCGGTGCTGAACACTGAAGCTTTCTTT. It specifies CASSQAVLNTEAFF.